This TCR beta chain derives from a study of blood T cell repertoires in COVID-19. Germline CDR1 and CDR2: LGHNA and YNFKEQ. The CDR3 runs to 14 residues. The V gene lost 1 base and the J gene lost 4 bases, with 11 bases spanning the gap. Per the original data handling: Quantification of nucleated cells was approximated via reference gene primer amplification. The method was immunoSEQ multiplex PCR; TCRdb's version includes in-frame clones alone and lacks a portion of them. V and J calls and clone size follow that table, whereas D and trimming were derived from the DNA. In the table there are 250,000 to 300,000 clones, about nine tenths of which are singletons.

The origin of this receptor is a woman under 40 with COVID-19, enrolled during active disease. Sample: peripheral blood. The rearrangement uses TRBV4-2 and TRBJ2-7, with D possibly matching TRBD2 (5 bases). The CDR3 DNA is TGTGCCAGCAGCCAAGGCAGCCCGGGGTACGAGCAGTACTTC. This translates into CASSQGSPGYEQYF.